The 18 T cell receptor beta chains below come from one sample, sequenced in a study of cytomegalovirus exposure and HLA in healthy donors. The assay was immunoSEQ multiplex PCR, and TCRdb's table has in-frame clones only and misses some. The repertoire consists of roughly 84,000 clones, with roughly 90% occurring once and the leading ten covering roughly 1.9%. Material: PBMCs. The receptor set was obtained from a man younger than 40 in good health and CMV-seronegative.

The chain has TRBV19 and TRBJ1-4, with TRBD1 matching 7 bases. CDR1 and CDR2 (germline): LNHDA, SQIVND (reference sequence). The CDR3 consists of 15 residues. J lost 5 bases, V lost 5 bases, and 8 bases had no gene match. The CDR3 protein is CASSYAGQMNEKLFF. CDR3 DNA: TGTGCCAGTAGTTATGCGGGACAGATGAATGAAAAACTGTTTTTT.

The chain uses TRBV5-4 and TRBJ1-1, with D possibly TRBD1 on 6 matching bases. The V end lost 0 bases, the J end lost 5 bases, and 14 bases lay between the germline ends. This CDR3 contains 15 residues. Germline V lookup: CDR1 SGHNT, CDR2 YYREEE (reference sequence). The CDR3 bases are TGTGCCAGCAGCTTGGGGACAGTAGCGGGGACTGAAGCTTTCTTT. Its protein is CASSLGTVAGTEAFF.

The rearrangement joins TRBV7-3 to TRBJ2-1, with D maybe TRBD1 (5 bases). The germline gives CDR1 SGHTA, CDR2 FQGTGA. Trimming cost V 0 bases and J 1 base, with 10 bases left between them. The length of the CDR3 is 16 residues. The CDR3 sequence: CASSLTSRGSYNEQFF. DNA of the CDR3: TGTGCCAGCAGCTTAACGTCAAGGGGTTCCTACAATGAGCAGTTCTTC. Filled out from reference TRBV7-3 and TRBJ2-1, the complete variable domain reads GAGVSQTPSNKVTEKGKYVELRCDPISGHTALYWYRQSLGQGPEFLIYFQGTGAADDSGLPNDRFFAVRPEGSVSTLKIQRTERGDSAVYLCASSLTSRGSYNEQFFGPGTRLTVL.

The DNA for the CDR3 is TGTGCCAGCACCATACAGGGATCTCAGGGCTACACCTTC. It codes for CASTIQGSQGYTF. The chain joins TRBV2 to TRBJ1-2, with a weak D call TRBD1 (6 bases). This CDR3 is 13 amino acids long. Germline V lookup: CDR1 SNHLY, CDR2 FYNNEI. Between the trimmed V and J ends, which lost 7 bases and 8 bases, there was a span of 17 bases.

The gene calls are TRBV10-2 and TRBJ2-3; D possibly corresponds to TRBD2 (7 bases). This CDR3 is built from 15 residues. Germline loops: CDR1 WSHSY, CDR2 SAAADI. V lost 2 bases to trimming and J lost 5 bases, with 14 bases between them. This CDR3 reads CASSEGGGAGDTQYF. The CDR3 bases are TGCGCCAGCAGTGAGGGGGGGGGCGCGGGAGATACGCAGTATTTT.

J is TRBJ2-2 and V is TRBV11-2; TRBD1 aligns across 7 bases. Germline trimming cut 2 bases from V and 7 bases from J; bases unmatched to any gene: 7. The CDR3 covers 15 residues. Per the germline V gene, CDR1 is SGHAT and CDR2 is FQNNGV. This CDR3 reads CASSLTRGIGGELFF. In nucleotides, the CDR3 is TGTGCCAGCAGCTTAACCAGGGGGATCGGCGGGGAGCTGTTTTTT.

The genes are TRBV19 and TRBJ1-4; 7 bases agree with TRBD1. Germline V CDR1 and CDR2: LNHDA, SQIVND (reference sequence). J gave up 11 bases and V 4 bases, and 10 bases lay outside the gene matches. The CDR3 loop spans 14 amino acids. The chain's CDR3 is CASSTPGQSVKLFF. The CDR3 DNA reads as TGTGCCAGTAGTACTCCGGGACAGTCTGTTAAACTGTTTTTT.

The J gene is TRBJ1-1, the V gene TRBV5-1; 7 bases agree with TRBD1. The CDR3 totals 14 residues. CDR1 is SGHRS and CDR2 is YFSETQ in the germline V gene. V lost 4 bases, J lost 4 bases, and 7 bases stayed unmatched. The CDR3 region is CASSTRQGSTEAFF. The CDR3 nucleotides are TGCGCCAGCAGCACCAGACAGGGAAGCACTGAAGCTTTCTTT.

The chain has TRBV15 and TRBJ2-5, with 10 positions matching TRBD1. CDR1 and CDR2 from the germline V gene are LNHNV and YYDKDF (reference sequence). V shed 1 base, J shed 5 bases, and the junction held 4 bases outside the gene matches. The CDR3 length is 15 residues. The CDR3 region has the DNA TGTGCCACCAGCAGAGGACAGGGGGCTTCGGAGACCCAGTACTTC. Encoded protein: CATSRGQGASETQYF.

The CDR3 protein is CASSVAGAWNTIYF. CDR3 bases: TGTGCCAGCAGCGTAGCAGGGGCTTGGAACACCATATATTTT. V is TRBV9 and J is TRBJ1-3; TRBD1 might be the D (6 bases). Trimming cost V 0 bases and J 7 bases, with 11 bases left between them. The CDR3 runs to 14 residues. Per germline, CDR1 SGDLS and CDR2 YYNGEE.

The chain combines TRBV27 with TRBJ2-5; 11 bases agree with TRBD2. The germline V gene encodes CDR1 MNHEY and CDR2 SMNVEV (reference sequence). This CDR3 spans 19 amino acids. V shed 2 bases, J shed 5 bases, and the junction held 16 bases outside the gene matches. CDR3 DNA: TGTGCCAGCAGTTTAGGGCTGGATCTAGCGGGAGGCATATGGGAGACCCAGTACTTC. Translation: CASSLGLDLAGGIWETQYF.

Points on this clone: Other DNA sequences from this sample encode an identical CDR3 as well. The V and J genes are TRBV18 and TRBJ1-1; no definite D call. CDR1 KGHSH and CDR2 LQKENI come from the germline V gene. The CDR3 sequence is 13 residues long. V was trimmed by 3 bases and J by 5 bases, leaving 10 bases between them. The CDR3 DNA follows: TGTGCCAGCTCACCGCGGGGTAATACTGAAGCTTTCTTT. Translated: CASSPRGNTEAFF. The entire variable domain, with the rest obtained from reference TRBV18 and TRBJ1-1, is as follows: NAGVMQNPRHLVRRRGQEARLRCSPMKGHSHVYWYRQLPEEGLKFMVYLQKENIIDESGMPKERFSAEFPKEGPSILRIQQVVRGDSAAYFCASSPRGNTEAFFGQGTRLTVV.

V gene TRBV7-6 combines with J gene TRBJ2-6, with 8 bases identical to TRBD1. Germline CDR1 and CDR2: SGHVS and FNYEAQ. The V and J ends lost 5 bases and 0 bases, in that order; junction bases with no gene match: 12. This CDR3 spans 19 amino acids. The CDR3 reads CASSQDPGQANSGANVLTF. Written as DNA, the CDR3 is TGTGCCAGCAGCCAAGACCCGGGACAGGCTAACTCTGGGGCCAACGTCCTGACTTTC.

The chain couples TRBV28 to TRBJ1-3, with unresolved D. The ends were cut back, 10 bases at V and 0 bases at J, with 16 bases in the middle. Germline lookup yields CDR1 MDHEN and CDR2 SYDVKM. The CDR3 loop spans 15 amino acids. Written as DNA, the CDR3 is TGTGCCACCCGGAACTTGGGAGCCTCTGGAAACACCATATATTTT. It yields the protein CATRNLGASGNTIYF.

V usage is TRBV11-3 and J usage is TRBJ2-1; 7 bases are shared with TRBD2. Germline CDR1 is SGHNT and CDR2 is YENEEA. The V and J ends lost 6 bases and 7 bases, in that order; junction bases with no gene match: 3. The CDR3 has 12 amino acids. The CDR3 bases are TGTGCCAGCAGTATCGGGAGGAATGAGCAGTTCTTC. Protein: CASSIGRNEQFF.

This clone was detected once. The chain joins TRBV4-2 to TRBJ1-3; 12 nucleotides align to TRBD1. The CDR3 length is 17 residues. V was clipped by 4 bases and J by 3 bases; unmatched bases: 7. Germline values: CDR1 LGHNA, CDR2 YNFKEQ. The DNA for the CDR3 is TGTGCCAGCAGCCTCCGGGACAGGGGGCTATATGGAAACACCATATATTTT. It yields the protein CASSLRDRGLYGNTIYF.

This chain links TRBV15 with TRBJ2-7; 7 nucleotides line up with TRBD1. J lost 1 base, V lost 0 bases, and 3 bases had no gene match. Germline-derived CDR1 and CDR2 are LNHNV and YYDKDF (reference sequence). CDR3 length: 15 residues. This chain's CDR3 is CATSRDRRGSYEQYF. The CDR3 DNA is TGTGCCACCAGCAGAGACCGCAGGGGGTCCTACGAGCAGTACTTC.

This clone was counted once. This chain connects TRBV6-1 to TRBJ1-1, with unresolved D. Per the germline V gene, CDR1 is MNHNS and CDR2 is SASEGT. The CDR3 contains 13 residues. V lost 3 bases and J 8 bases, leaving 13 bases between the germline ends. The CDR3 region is CASSDPAPGEAFF. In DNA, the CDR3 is TGTGCCAGCAGTGACCCGGCTCCGGGAGAAGCTTTCTTT.